One and the same sample provided the 22 T cell receptor beta chains below, sequenced in a study of CD8 T cells in ankylosing spondylitis. TCRdb re-derived calls from the 5' RACE reads in MiXCR, one entry per CDR3 protein. This table has 30,000 to 45,000 distinct CDR3 sequences, 3% to 3.5% appearing once. Sequencing was carried out using blood, either unsorted or a sorted T cell fraction (not recorded which). These TCRs come from a male donor with ankylosing spondylitis or in good health (not recorded which).

This clonotype was seen many times. This sequence joins TRBV9 and TRBJ2-3, with TRBD2 matching 9 bases. V was pared by 4 bases and J by 0 bases, with 3 bases of the junction left unmatched. CDR3 size: 15 residues. CDR1 is SGDLS, CDR2 YYNGEE, per germline. The CDR3 loop is CASSTLAGSTDTQYF. The CDR3 DNA sequence: TGTGCCAGCAGCACCCTAGCGGGGAGCACAGATACGCAGTATTTT.

The chain uses TRBV9 and TRBJ2-3; weak D call: TRBD2 (5 bases). Looked up from germline, CDR1 is SGDLS and CDR2 is YYNGEE. Trimming took 0 bases from V and 0 from J, leaving 17 bases between them. The CDR3 extends over 18 amino acids. CDR3 in amino acids: CASSVGGRGFLSTDTQYF. Here the CDR3 DNA reads TGTGCCAGCAGCGTAGGCGGAAGAGGGTTTTTGAGCACAGATACGCAGTATTTT.

This clonotype was counted ten times or more. The chain recombines TRBV9 with TRBJ1-5; D not resolved. V lost 2 bases, J lost 0 bases, and 9 bases lay in between. Germline lookup yields CDR1 SGDLS and CDR2 YYNGEE. The CDR3 extends over 15 amino acids. CDR3 region: CASSVAPDSNQPQHF. CDR3 sequence (DNA): TGTGCCAGCAGCGTCGCACCTGATAGCAATCAGCCCCAGCATTTT.

This chain links TRBV9 with TRBJ2-3; D call uncertain. The CDR3 is 14 amino acids. V was trimmed by 4 bases and J by 2 bases, leaving 11 bases between them. Germline V gene sequence: CDR1 SGDLS, CDR2 YYNGEE. CDR3 amino acids: CASSPPSNTDTQYF. For the CDR3, the DNA is TGTGCCAGCAGCCCCCCGAGTAACACAGATACGCAGTATTTT. Using reference TRBV9 and TRBJ2-3 for the parts outside the CDR3, the full variable domain is DSGVTQTPKHLITATGQRVTLRCSPRSGDLSVYWYQQSLDQGLQFLIQYYNGEERAKGNILERFSAQQFPDLHSELNLSSLELGDSALYFCASSPPSNTDTQYFGPGTRLTVL.

This clonotype has a count of ten or more. The J gene is TRBJ1-2, the V gene TRBV9; tentatively, D is TRBD1 (5 bases). V gave up 6 bases and J gave up 3 bases, with 24 bases separating them. CDR1 is SGDLS and CDR2 is YYNGEE in the germline V gene. This CDR3 has 17 residues. In nucleotides, the CDR3 is TGTGCCAGCACCCGGGGGGGACTTGACTTACTCGACTATGGCTACACCTTC. Its protein product is CASTRGGLDLLDYGYTF.

The sample holds many counts of this clonotype. CDR3 in DNA: TGTGCCAGCAGCGTAGAAGGGACTTATCAGCCCCAGCATTTT. This sequence encodes CASSVEGTYQPQHF. The chain is built from TRBV9 and TRBJ1-5; TRBD1 might be the D (5 bases). The CDR3 is made up of 14 amino acids. V lost 0 bases and J 5 bases, leaving 9 bases between the germline ends. Germline V gene sequence: CDR1 SGDLS, CDR2 YYNGEE.

The chain uses TRBV9 and TRBJ2-3; D is unclear. The CDR3 length is 14 residues. Germline values: CDR1 SGDLS, CDR2 YYNGEE. V lost 0 bases, J lost 0 bases, and 5 bases lay in between. CDR3 sequence: CASSVGKSTDTQYF. CDR3 sequence (DNA): TGTGCCAGCAGCGTAGGAAAAAGCACAGATACGCAGTATTTT.

This clonotype has a handful of counts. This sequence joins TRBV9 and TRBJ2-1; D may be TRBD1 (6 bases). CDR1 SGDLS and CDR2 YYNGEE come from the germline V gene. With 1 base removed from V and 3 bases from J, the gap between germline ends came to 8 bases. This CDR3 has 14 amino acids. The CDR3 reads CASSVTTGYNEQFF. The CDR3 DNA sequence: TGTGCCAGCAGCGTAACGACAGGCTACAATGAGCAGTTCTTC. Full variable domain (outside the CDR3, taken from reference TRBV9 and TRBJ2-1): DSGVTQTPKHLITATGQRVTLRCSPRSGDLSVYWYQQSLDQGLQFLIQYYNGEERAKGNILERFSAQQFPDLHSELNLSSLELGDSALYFCASSVTTGYNEQFFGPGTRLTVL.

This clonotype was observed many times. The V and J genes are TRBV9 and TRBJ1-1, with a tentative D call TRBD1 (6 bases). The V gene's germline CDR1 is SGDLS and CDR2 YYNGEE. This CDR3 is 14 amino acids long. Deletions cut 4 bases from V and 4 bases from J, with 14 bases between. The CDR3 region has the DNA TGTGCCAGCAGCCCGGGGGCAGAGAGCACTGAAGCTTTCTTT. It yields the protein CASSPGAESTEAFF.

Many counts were recorded for this clonotype. The gene calls are TRBV9 and TRBJ2-2, with unresolved D. From germline, CDR1 is SGDLS and CDR2 YYNGEE. The V end was cut by 0 bases, the J end by 5 bases, with 5 bases between. CDR3 length: 13 residues. The CDR3 coding sequence is TGTGCCAGCAGCGTAGCCGCGACCGGGGAGCTGTTTTTT. Protein product: CASSVAATGELFF.

This clonotype was observed many times. The rearrangement uses TRBV9 and TRBJ2-2, with D uncertain. V was pared by 5 bases and J by 0 bases, with 5 bases between. Per the germline V gene, CDR1 is SGDLS and CDR2 is YYNGEE. This CDR3 is built from 13 residues. Here the CDR3 DNA reads TGTGCCAGCAGGGCCTCGAACACCGGGGAGCTGTTTTTT. Residues: CASRASNTGELFF.

The sample holds many counts of this clonotype. This chain joins TRBV9 and TRBJ1-1; D is possibly TRBD1 (6 bases). CDR3 size: 18 residues. V was shortened by 6 bases and J by 0 bases, with 24 bases between the two germline ends. CDR1 and CDR2 from the germline V gene are SGDLS and YYNGEE. The chain's CDR3 is CASTLIGQGNVLNTEAFF. The CDR3 DNA reads as TGTGCCAGCACCCTTATCGGGCAGGGGAATGTACTGAACACTGAAGCTTTCTTT.

The chain links TRBV12-2 to TRBJ1-5. TRBV12-2 is a listed pseudogene. The CDR3 is 16 amino acids. CDR3 DNA: TGTGCAAGTCGCCCTGGCGGGGGGGGTCCGAATCAGCCCCAGCATTTT. Translating gives CASRPGGGGPNQPQHF.

This clonotype has ten or more counts. This sequence joins TRBV9 and TRBJ2-1, with 8 nucleotides matching TRBD2. The CDR3 loop spans 16 amino acids. The germline CDR1 and CDR2 sequences are SGDLS and YYNGEE. After removal of 3 bases from V and 2 bases from J, the junction contained 7 bases not matched to a gene. CDR3 sequence: CASSGLGRAAYNEQFF. The CDR3, as DNA: TGTGCCAGCAGCGGACTCGGGAGGGCGGCCTACAATGAGCAGTTCTTC.

Many counts were recorded for this clonotype. The chain is built from TRBV9 and TRBJ2-2; no reliable D call. The CDR3 spans 13 residues. CDR1 SGDLS and CDR2 YYNGEE come from the germline V gene. Trimming took off 1 base at V and 2 bases at J, with 3 bases between the two ends. Here the CDR3 reads CASSVHNTGELFF. In DNA, the CDR3 is TGTGCCAGCAGCGTACATAACACCGGGGAGCTGTTTTTT.

This clonotype showed up many times. The CDR3: CASSPRLAGGETQYF. CDR3 DNA sequence: TGTGCCAGCAGCCCCCGACTAGCTGGGGGGGAGACCCAGTACTTC. This rearrangement joins TRBV9 to TRBJ2-5; 7 nucleotides match TRBD2. Germline loops: CDR1 SGDLS, CDR2 YYNGEE. V gave up 4 bases and J gave up 5 bases; unmatched junction bases: 11. The CDR3 totals 15 residues.

This clonotype has a count of ten or more. J is TRBJ2-3 and V is TRBV9; D remains unclear. Trimming cost V 5 bases and J 7 bases, with 20 bases left between them. The germline CDR1 and CDR2 sequences are SGDLS and YYNGEE. This CDR3 has 15 residues. The CDR3 bases are TGTGCCAGCAGTTCCCGTCCCACAGCCGGAAATACGCAGTATTTT. Translated: CASSSRPTAGNTQYF. The whole variable domain, filled in from reference TRBV9 and TRBJ2-3, reads DSGVTQTPKHLITATGQRVTLRCSPRSGDLSVYWYQQSLDQGLQFLIQYYNGEERAKGNILERFSAQQFPDLHSELNLSSLELGDSALYFCASSSRPTAGNTQYFGPGTRLTVL.

A few counts support this clonotype. The chain is built from TRBV9 and TRBJ2-3; 7 bases line up with TRBD1. Germline V lookup: CDR1 SGDLS, CDR2 YYNGEE. The V and J ends lost 4 bases and 2 bases, in that order; junction bases with no gene match: 7. The CDR3 runs to 15 residues. DNA for the CDR3: TGTGCCAGCAGCTCAACGACAGGGCCCACAGATACGCAGTATTTT. Its translation: CASSSTTGPTDTQYF.

In this sample, this clonotype turned up many times. The chain uses TRBV9 and TRBJ2-2; a possible D gene is TRBD1 (6 bases). V dropped 0 bases and J dropped 1 base, with 13 bases sitting between them. Germline V gene lookup returns CDR1 SGDLS and CDR2 YYNGEE. This CDR3 contains 17 residues. The CDR3 coding sequence is TGTGCCAGCAGCGTAGCTGTAGGGGGTGTGAACACCGGGGAGCTGTTTTTT. It encodes CASSVAVGGVNTGELFF.

This clonotype was detected ten times or more. The rearrangement uses TRBV9 and TRBJ2-1; tentative D call: TRBD2 (5 bases). CDR3 length: 17 residues. The V and J ends lost 0 bases and 4 bases respectively, with 17 bases between them. CDR1 SGDLS and CDR2 YYNGEE come from the germline V gene. Here the CDR3 DNA reads TGTGCCAGCAGCGTAGACACGGGGATCCCCCAGTACAATGAGCAGTTCTTC. Its protein product is CASSVDTGIPQYNEQFF.

This clonotype was detected many times. The chain couples TRBV9 to TRBJ2-1; no clear D gene. This CDR3 spans 16 amino acids. Per germline, CDR1 SGDLS and CDR2 YYNGEE. The germline V and J ends were trimmed by 0 bases and 3 bases, with 13 bases remaining between them. The CDR3 spells CASSVGPQQRYNEQFF. CDR3 DNA: TGTGCCAGCAGCGTAGGTCCCCAACAACGCTACAATGAGCAGTTCTTC.

This clonotype has ten or more counts. The gene calls are TRBV9 and TRBJ2-4, with 7 bases identical to TRBD2. There are 16 residues in the CDR3. Germline trimming cut 4 bases from V and 8 bases from J; bases unmatched to any gene: 15. CDR1 is SGDLS and CDR2 is YYNGEE in the germline V gene. CDR3 sequence (DNA): TGTGCCAGCAGCCGCAGCGAGATACTCGCGGGAGACATTCAGTACTTC. Translation: CASSRSEILAGDIQYF.